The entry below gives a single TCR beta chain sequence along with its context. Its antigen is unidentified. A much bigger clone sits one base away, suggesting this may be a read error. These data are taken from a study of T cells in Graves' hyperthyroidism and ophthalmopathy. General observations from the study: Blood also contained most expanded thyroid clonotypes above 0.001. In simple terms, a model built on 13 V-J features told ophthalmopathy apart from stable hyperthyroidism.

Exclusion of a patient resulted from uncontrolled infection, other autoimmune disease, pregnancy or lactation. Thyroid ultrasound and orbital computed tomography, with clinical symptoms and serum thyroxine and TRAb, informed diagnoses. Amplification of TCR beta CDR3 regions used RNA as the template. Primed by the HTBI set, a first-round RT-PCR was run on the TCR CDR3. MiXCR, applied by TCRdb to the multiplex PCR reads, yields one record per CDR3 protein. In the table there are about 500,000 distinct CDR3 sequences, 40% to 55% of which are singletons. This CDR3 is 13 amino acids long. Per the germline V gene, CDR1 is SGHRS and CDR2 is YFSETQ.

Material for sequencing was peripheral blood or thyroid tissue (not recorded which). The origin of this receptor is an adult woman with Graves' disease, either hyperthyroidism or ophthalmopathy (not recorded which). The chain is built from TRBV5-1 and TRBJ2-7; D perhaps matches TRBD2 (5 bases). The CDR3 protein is CASRRADLYGQYF. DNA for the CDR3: TGCGCCAGCAGAAGAGCGGACCTCTACGGGCAGTACTTC.